This TCR beta chain comes out of a study of PD-L1 blockade in urothelial cancer. The overall study: Between 0 and 3 chemotherapy regimens preceded treatment for each patient. T cells numbered a median of around 140,000 in the blood samples.

Stated time point: pretreatment peripheral blood. Sample contribution per patient ranged from 1 to 8, covering pretreatment and on-treatment. Libraries were prepared by immunoSEQ multiplex PCR; TCRdb keeps only in-frame clonotypes and omits some of them. The repertoire holds around 45,000 clones, with 80% to 85% as singletons. The TCR originated in a man between 45 and 60 years old with urothelial cancer. The specimen was PBMCs, collected around atezolizumab (anti-PD-L1) treatment.

Here the CDR3 reads CASTSGVYGNQPQHF. The CDR3 nucleotides read TGTGCCAGCACCAGCGGGGTGTACGGCAATCAGCCCCAGCATTTT. The chain is built from TRBV28 and TRBJ1-5; no firm D call. Trimming pared 7 bases from V and 2 bases from J, leaving 15 bases between. CDR1 MDHEN and CDR2 SYDVKM come from the germline V gene. This CDR3 region has 15 residues.